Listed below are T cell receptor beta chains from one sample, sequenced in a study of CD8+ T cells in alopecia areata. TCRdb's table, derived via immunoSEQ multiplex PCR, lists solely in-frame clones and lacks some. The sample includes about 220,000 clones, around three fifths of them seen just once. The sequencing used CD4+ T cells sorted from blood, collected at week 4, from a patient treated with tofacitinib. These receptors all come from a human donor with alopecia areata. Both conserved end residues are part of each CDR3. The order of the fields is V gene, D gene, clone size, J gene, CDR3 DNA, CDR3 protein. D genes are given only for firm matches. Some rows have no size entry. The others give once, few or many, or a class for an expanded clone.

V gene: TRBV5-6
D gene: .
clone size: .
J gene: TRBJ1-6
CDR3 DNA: TGTGCCAGCAGCTTAGGGACTCTCGGACTCTTTGGTTCACCCCTCCACTTT
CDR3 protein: CASSLGTLGLFGSPLHF

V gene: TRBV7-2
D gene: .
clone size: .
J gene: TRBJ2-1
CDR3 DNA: TGTGCCAGTGCCCTAGCCCAACCTAACAATGAGCAGTTCTTC
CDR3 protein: CASALAQPNNEQFF

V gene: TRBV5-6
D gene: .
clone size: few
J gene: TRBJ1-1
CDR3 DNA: TGTGCCAGCAGCTTGAGACAATGGGGCGGTCCCACCGGAACTTTCTTT
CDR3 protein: CASSLRQWGGPTGTFF

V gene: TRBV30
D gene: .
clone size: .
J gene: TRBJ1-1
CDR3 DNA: TGTGCCTGCACCAAGACGGTACTCACTGAAGCTTTCTTT
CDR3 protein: CACTKTVLTEAFF

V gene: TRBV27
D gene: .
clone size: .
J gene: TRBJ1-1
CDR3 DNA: TGTGCCAGCATTAGGACGTTAAGCCCTGTGAACACTGAAGCTTTCTTT
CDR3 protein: CASIRTLSPVNTEAFF

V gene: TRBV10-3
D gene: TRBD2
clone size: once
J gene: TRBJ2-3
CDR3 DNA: TGTGCCATCAGTATACTAGCGACGAGCACAGATACGCAGTATTTT
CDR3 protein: CAISILATSTDTQYF

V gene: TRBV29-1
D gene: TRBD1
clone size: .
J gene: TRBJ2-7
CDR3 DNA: TGCAGCGTTGTCCCCGGGACAGGGTGGACCTACGAGCAGTACTTC
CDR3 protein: CSVVPGTGWTYEQYF

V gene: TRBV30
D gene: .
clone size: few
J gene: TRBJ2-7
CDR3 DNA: TGTGCCTCTAAGGGCAGGACCTACGAGCAGTACTTC
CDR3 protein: CASKGRTYEQYF

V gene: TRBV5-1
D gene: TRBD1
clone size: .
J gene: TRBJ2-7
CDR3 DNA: TGCGCCAGCAGCTACAGGGGCGCCGGATACGAGCAGTACTTC
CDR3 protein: CASSYRGAGYEQYF

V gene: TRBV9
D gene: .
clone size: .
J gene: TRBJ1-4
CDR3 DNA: TGTGCCAGCAGCACAGGCATGGGCGCAGTTAATGAAAAACTGTTTTTT
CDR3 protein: CASSTGMGAVNEKLFF

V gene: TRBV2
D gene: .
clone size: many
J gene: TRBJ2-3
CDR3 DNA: TGTGCCAGCAGTGAGTCCCTACGGGCGTGGCGGGGCACAGATACGCAGTATTTT
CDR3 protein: CASSESLRAWRGTDTQYF

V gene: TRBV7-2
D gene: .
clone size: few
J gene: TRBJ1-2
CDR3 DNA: TGTGCCAGCAGCTTATTTGCAGGGGATGGCTACACCTTC
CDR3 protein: CASSLFAGDGYTF

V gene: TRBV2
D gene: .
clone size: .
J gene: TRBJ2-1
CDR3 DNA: TGTGCCAGCAGTTACAGGTTAGGAGAGCAGTTCTTC
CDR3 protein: CASSYRLGEQFF

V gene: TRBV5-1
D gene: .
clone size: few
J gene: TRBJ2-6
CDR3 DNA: TGCGCCAGCAGCTACGACCTTACCACAGGCTCTGGGGCCAACGTCCTGACTTTC
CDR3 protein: CASSYDLTTGSGANVLTF

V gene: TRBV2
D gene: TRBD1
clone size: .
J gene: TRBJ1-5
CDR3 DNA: TGTGCCAGCAGTTTAGACAGGGTGCAGCAGCCCCAGCATTTT
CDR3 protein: CASSLDRVQQPQHF

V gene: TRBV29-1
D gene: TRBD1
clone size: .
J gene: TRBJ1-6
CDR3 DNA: TGCAGCGTCCAAATAACAGGGGGCGCGGGATCACCCCTCCACTTT
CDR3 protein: CSVQITGGAGSPLHF

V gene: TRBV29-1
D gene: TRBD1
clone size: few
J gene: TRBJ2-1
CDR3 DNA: TGCAGCGTTGAAGCCCCGGGACAGAGCTTCTACAATGAGCAGTTCTTC
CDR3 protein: CSVEAPGQSFYNEQFF

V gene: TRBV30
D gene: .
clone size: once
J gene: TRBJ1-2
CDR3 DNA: TGTGCCTGGAGTGTACGAAGAGGATTAATTAACTATGGCTACACCTTC
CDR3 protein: CAWSVRRGLINYGYTF

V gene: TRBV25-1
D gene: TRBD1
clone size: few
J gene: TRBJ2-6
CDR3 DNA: TGTGCCAGCAGTGAATATGGACAGGGGATCTCTGGGGCCAACGTCCTGACTTTC
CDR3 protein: CASSEYGQGISGANVLTF

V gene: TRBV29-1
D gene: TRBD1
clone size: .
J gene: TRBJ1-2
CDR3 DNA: TGCAGCGTTGCCGGGACAGGAAGGGGTGGCTACACCTTC
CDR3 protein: CSVAGTGRGGYTF

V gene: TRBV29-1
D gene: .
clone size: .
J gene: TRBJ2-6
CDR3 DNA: TGCAGCGCTGAAACCGGGTCGCGGATCTCTGGGGCCAACGTCCTGACTTTC
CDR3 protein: CSAETGSRISGANVLTF

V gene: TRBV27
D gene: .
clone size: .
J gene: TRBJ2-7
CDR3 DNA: TGTGCCAGCAGTTTAAGAGCTGGAATCTCCTACGAGCAGTACTTC
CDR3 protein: CASSLRAGISYEQYF

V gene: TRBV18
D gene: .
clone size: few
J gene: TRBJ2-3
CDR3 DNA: TGTGCCAGCTCACCCGGTGCGGGGACAGATACGCAGTATTTT
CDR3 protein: CASSPGAGTDTQYF

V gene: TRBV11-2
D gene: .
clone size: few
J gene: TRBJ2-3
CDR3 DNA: TGTGCCAGCAGCCGGAGAATATATACGCAGTATTTT
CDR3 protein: CASSRRIYTQYF

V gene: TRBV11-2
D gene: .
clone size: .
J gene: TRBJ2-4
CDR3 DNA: TGTGCCAGCAGCTCCGGATCGGGGGTGGGTCAGTACTTC
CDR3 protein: CASSSGSGVGQYF

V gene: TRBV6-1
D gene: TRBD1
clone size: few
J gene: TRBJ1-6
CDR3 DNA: TGTGCCAGCAGCGACGGACAGGGGACTACACCCCTCCACTTT
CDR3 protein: CASSDGQGTTPLHF

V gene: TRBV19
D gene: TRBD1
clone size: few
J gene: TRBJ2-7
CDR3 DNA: TGTGCCACCTCCACACCGGGACAGGGAGACGAGCAGTACTTC
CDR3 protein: CATSTPGQGDEQYF

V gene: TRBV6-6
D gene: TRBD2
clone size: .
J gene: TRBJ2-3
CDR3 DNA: TGTGCCAGCAGTTACTCGGGAGGGGTAGATACGCAGTATTTT
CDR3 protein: CASSYSGGVDTQYF

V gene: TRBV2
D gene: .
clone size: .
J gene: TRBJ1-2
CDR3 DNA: TGTGCCAGCAGTGCACTCTATGGCTACACCTTC
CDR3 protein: CASSALYGYTF

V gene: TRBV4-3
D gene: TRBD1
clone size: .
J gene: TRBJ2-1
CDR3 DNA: TGCGCCAGCAGCCAAGATCCACCGGGACAGGGTGGTCGCAATGAGCAGTTCTTC
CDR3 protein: CASSQDPPGQGGRNEQFF

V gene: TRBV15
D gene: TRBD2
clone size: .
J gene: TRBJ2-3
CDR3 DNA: TGTGCCTCTGCCCCCGGGACTAGCGGAAGCACAGATACGCAGTATTTT
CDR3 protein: CASAPGTSGSTDTQYF

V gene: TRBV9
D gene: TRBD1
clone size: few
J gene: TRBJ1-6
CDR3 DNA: TGTGCCAGCAGCGCTCCTTCCCGGGACAGGAGGAAGAGTGGGAATTCACCCCTCCACTTT
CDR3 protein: CASSAPSRDRRKSGNSPLHF

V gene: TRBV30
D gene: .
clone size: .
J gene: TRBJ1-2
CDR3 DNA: TGTGCCTGGAATCCTCAGGGTAGAGAAGGCTACACCTTC
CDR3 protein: CAWNPQGREGYTF

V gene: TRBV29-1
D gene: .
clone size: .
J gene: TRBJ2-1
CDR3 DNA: TGCAGCGTTTCCTACCTAGTCTACAATGAGCAGTTCTTC
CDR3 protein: CSVSYLVYNEQFF

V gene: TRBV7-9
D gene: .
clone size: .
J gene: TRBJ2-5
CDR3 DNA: TGTGCCAGCAGCCCCCAAGCTTACCAAGAGACCCAGTACTTC
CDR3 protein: CASSPQAYQETQYF

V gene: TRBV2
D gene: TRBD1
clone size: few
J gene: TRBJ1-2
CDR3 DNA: TGTGCCAGCAGCATGGGACAGTGGAACACCTTC
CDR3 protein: CASSMGQWNTF

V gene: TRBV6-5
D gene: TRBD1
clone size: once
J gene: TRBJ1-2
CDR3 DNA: TGTGCCAGCAGAGTCGGACAGGGGAACTATGGCTACACCTTC
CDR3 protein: CASRVGQGNYGYTF

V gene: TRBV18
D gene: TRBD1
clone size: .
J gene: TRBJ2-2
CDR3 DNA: TGTGCCAGCTCACAAACACAGGGGAGCCGACGGTACTCTTTT
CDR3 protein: CASSQTQGSRRYSF

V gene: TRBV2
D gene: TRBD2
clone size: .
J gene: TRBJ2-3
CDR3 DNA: TGTGCCAGTCGAAGACTAGCGGGGACGACAGATACGCAGTATTTT
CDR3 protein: CASRRLAGTTDTQYF

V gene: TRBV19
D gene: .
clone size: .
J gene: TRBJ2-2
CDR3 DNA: TGTGCCAGTAGTAGAGGACAGATTGCGAACACCGGGGAGCTGTTTTTT
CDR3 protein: CASSRGQIANTGELFF

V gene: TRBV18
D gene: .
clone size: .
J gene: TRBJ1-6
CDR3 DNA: TGTGCCAGCTCACCCGACGTGCAGGGTTCTTCACCCCTCCACTTT
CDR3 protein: CASSPDVQGSSPLHF

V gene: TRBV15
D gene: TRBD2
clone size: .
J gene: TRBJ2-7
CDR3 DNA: TGTGCCACCAGCAGCGTGACTAGCGGGGGAATGGAGCAGTACTTC
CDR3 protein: CATSSVTSGGMEQYF

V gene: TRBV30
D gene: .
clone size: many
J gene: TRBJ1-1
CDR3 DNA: TGTGCCTGGAAGGACAGCTATAACACTGAAGCTTTCTTT
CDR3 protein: CAWKDSYNTEAFF

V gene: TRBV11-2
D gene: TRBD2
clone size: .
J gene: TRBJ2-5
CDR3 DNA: TGTGCCAGCCGATTCTCGACTAGCGGACAAGAGACCCAGTACTTC
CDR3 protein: CASRFSTSGQETQYF

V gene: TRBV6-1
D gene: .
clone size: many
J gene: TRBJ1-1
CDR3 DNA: TGTGCCAGCAGGTCGTTAGGAGGGTCGCACACTGAAGCTTTCTTT
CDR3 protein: CASRSLGGSHTEAFF

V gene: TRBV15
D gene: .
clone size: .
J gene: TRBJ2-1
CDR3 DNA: TGTGCCACCAGGGATCGGGACAATGAGCAGTTCTTC
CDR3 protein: CATRDRDNEQFF

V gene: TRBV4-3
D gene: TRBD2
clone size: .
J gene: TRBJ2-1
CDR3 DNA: TGCGCCAGCAGCCAAGAGCCCGGACTAGCGTCCAATGAGCAGTTCTTC
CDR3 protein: CASSQEPGLASNEQFF

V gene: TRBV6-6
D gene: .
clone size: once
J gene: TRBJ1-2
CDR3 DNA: TGTGCCAGCAGTTACAACTATGGCTACACCTTC
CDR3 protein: CASSYNYGYTF

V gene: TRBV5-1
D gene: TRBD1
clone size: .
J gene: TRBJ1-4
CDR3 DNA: TGCGCCAGCATGCAGGGGGGAGCTAATGAAAAACTGTTTTTT
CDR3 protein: CASMQGGANEKLFF

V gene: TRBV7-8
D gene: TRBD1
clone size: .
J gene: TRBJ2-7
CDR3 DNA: TGTGCCAGCAGCGAACCGGGACAGGGGTTCTACGAGCAGTACTTC
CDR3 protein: CASSEPGQGFYEQYF

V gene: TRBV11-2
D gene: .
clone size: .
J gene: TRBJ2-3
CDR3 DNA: TGTGCCAGCAGCCCGGGATGGTCTAGTACAGATACGCAGTATTTT
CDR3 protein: CASSPGWSSTDTQYF

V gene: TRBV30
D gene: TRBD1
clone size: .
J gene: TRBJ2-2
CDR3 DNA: TGTGCCTGTGACAGGGGCCTAACTCTCACCGGGGAGCTGTTTTTT
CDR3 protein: CACDRGLTLTGELFF

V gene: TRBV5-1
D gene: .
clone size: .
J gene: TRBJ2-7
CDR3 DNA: TGCGCCAGCAGCTCCGACCGCTACGAGCAGTACTTC
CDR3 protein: CASSSDRYEQYF

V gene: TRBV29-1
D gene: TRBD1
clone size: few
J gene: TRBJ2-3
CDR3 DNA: TGCAGCGTCGCGACAGGGGCTCGCACAGATACGCAGTATTTT
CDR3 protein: CSVATGARTDTQYF

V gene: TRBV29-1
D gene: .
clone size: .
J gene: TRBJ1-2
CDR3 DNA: TGCAGCGTTGACGGTGGCTACACCTTC
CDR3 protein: CSVDGGYTF

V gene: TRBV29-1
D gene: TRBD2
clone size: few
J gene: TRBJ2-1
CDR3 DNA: TGCAGCGTTGAACGGCGGGGGGATTACAATGAGCAGTTCTTC
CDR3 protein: CSVERRGDYNEQFF